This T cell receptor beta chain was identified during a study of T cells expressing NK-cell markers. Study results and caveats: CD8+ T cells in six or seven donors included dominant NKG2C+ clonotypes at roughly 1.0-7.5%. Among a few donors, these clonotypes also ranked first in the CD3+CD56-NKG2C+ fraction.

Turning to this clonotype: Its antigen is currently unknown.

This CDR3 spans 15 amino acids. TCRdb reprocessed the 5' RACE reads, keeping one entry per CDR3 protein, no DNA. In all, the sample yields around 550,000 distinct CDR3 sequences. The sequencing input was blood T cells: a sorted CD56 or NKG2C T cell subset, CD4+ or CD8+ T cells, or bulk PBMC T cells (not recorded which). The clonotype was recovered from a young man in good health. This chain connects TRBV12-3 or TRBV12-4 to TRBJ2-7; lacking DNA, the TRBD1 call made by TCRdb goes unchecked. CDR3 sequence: CASSITGRGIYEQYF.